This entry lists 16 T cell receptor beta chains sequenced from one sample in a study of cytomegalovirus exposure and HLA in healthy donors (dated by TCRdb to about 2017). Libraries were built with the immunoSEQ multiplex PCR assay. For the multiplex PCR, a mixture combining 60 forward primers for TCR Vbeta segments and 13 reverse primers for TCR Jbeta segments was used. In TCRdb, the immuneACCESS table is reduced to in-frame sequences with V and J assigned. These tables do not hold every clone; where another copy was compared, an unresolved V gene accounts for under half, and the others remain unexplained. The sample table records about 93,000 clones; roughly 75% of these occur just once. The top ten clones comprise about 7.9% of the sample. The sample comprised PBMCs. Receptors originate from a man aged 25-45 years in good health and CMV-seronegative.

The chain is built from TRBV7-2 and TRBJ1-1, with 9 bases fitting TRBD1. Germline V lookup: CDR1 SGHTA, CDR2 FQGNSA. Trimming at V came to 5 bases and at J to 1 base, leaving 11 bases not matched to a gene. The CDR3 is 17 residues long. The CDR3 region is CASSTLPGTGRNTEAFF. CDR3 coding DNA: TGTGCCAGCAGCACTCTCCCCGGGACAGGGCGGAACACTGAAGCTTTCTTT.

The chain links TRBV5-4 to TRBJ2-3; 10 nucleotides agree with TRBD2. The CDR3 runs to 15 residues. V gave up 0 bases and J gave up 3 bases; unmatched junction bases: 1. In germline, CDR1 is SGHNT, CDR2 YYREEE (reference sequence). CDR3 region: CASSLGTSGTDTQYF. CDR3 coding DNA: TGTGCCAGCAGCTTGGGGACTAGCGGAACAGATACGCAGTATTTT.

The chain joins TRBV12-5 to TRBJ1-1; 8 nucleotides agree with TRBD1. CDR3 size: 14 residues. Trimming at V came to 5 bases and at J to 4 bases, leaving 6 bases not matched to a gene. The germline V gene encodes CDR1 LGHNT and CDR2 FRNRAP. CDR3 DNA sequence: TGTGCTAGTGGTCCCCGGACAGGGAGCACTGAAGCTTTCTTT. Translating gives CASGPRTGSTEAFF. The whole variable domain, filled in from reference TRBV12-5 and TRBJ1-1, reads DARVTQTPRHKVTEMGQEVTMRCQPILGHNTVFWYRQTMMQGLELLAYFRNRAPLDDSGMPKDRFSAEMPDATLATLKIQPSEPRDSAVYFCASGPRTGSTEAFFGQGTRLTVV.

This rearrangement joins TRBV2 to TRBJ2-5, with 10 positions matching TRBD1. Germline V gene data show CDR1 as SNHLY and CDR2 as FYNNEI. V was clipped by 4 bases and J by 5 bases; unmatched bases: 4. The CDR3 is 14 amino acids. CDR3 in amino acids: CASSGRTGGETQYF. The CDR3 DNA reads TGTGCCAGCAGTGGACGGACAGGGGGTGAGACCCAGTACTTC. The entire variable domain, with the rest obtained from reference TRBV2 and TRBJ2-5, is as follows: EPEVTQTPSHQVTQMGQEVILRCVPISNHLYFYWYRQILGQKVEFLVSFYNNEISEKSEIFDDQFSVERPDGSNFTLKIRSTKLEDSAMYFCASSGRTGGETQYFGPGTRLLVL.

J is TRBJ1-1 and V is TRBV30, with 8 positions matching TRBD1. The germline V gene has CDR1 GTSNPN and CDR2 SVGIG (reference sequence). Trimming at V came to 3 bases and at J to 3 bases, leaving 6 bases not matched to a gene. The CDR3 has 14 amino acids. This CDR3 is CAWRGDRIDTEAFF. Here the CDR3 DNA reads TGTGCCTGGAGAGGGGACAGGATCGACACTGAAGCTTTCTTT.

The chain has TRBV7-2 and TRBJ1-5; D not certain. The CDR3 totals 15 residues. The germline V and J ends were trimmed by 4 bases and 7 bases, with 17 bases remaining between them. Germline CDR1 SGHTA, CDR2 FQGNSA. CDR3 amino acids: CASSSSPGSRQPQHF. The CDR3 nucleotides are TGTGCCAGCAGCTCGTCCCCAGGTTCTCGGCAGCCCCAGCATTTT.

V is TRBV19 and J is TRBJ1-3; D is unclear. CDR1 and CDR2 from the germline V gene are LNHDA and SQIVND (reference sequence). The CDR3 sequence is 15 residues long. V was trimmed by 2 bases and J by 0 bases, leaving 8 bases between them. For the CDR3, the DNA is TGTGCCAGTAGTATAATTGGGAGCTCTGGAAACACCATATATTTT. Translating gives CASSIIGSSGNTIYF.

This clone was seen a handful of times. This rearrangement joins TRBV19 to TRBJ2-1; 7 nucleotides match TRBD1. Per germline, CDR1 LNHDA and CDR2 SQIVND (reference sequence). This CDR3 is 16 amino acids long. Trimming cost V 3 bases and J 0 bases; bases outside gene matches: 5. CDR3 nucleotide sequence: TGTGCCAGTAGTATGGAGGACAGGTTCTCCTACAATGAGCAGTTCTTC. As protein: CASSMEDRFSYNEQFF.

The chain joins TRBV5-6 to TRBJ1-2; 8 positions agree with TRBD1. CDR1 SGHDT and CDR2 YYEEEE come from the germline V gene. The length of the CDR3 is 16 residues. V lost 2 bases, J lost 6 bases, and 12 bases stayed unmatched. This CDR3 reads CASSLPGTGPKDGYTF. In DNA form, the CDR3 reads TGTGCCAGCAGCTTACCCGGGACAGGACCGAAAGATGGCTACACCTTC.

This chain uses TRBV28 with TRBJ1-2, with D possibly TRBD1 on 5 matching bases. The CDR3 loop spans 14 amino acids. Germline lookup yields CDR1 MDHEN and CDR2 SYDVKM. Trimming shortened V by 8 bases and J by 5 bases, and 18 bases separated the two germline ends. Written as DNA, the CDR3 is TGTGCCAGCTCTGGGACTTCGTACCTTTATGGCTACACCTTC. This sequence encodes CASSGTSYLYGYTF.

The V call is TRBV2, the J call TRBJ1-1, with D unresolved. Trimming cost V 1 base and J 10 bases, with 13 bases left between them. The CDR3 totals 13 residues. CDR1 and CDR2 from the germline V gene are SNHLY and FYNNEI. CDR3 in amino acids: CASSEGATVRAFF. CDR3 nucleotides: TGTGCCAGCAGTGAAGGGGCCACGGTAAGAGCTTTCTTT.

The gene calls are TRBV29-1 and TRBJ2-7, with TRBD1 as a possible D gene (5 bases). Germline CDR1 and CDR2: SQVTM and ANQGSEA. Trimming took 7 bases from V and 1 from J, leaving 14 bases between them. This CDR3 has 13 residues. This CDR3 reads CSATPDRSYEQYF. CDR3 DNA: TGCAGCGCCACGCCCGACAGATCCTACGAGCAGTACTTC.

V and J are TRBV27 and TRBJ1-4; no reliable D call. The CDR3 consists of 15 residues. The germline CDR1 and CDR2 sequences are MNHEY and SMNVEV (reference sequence). Trimming took off 3 bases at V and 0 bases at J, with 8 bases between the two ends. The CDR3 sequence: CASSFSLATNEKLFF. CDR3 DNA sequence: TGTGCCAGCAGTTTCTCTCTTGCAACTAATGAAAAACTGTTTTTT.

The V gene is TRBV28, the J gene TRBJ2-7, with TRBD2 matching over 7 bases. Trimming cost V 5 bases and J 0 bases; bases outside gene matches: 1. The CDR3 totals 13 residues. The germline V gene has CDR1 MDHEN and CDR2 SYDVKM. The chain's CDR3 is CASSLADSYEQYF. CDR3 nucleotide sequence: TGTGCCAGCAGTCTAGCGGACTCCTACGAGCAGTACTTC.

This chain connects TRBV9 to TRBJ1-4; TRBD1 aligns across 7 bases. This CDR3 is built from 16 residues. From germline, CDR1 is SGDLS and CDR2 YYNGEE. Losses at the gene ends were 4 bases for V and 3 bases for J; bases not matched to a gene: 9. DNA for the CDR3: TGTGCCAGCAGCTTTCGACAGGGTGGTCCTAATGAAAAACTGTTTTTT. The encoded protein is CASSFRQGGPNEKLFF.

The chain is built from TRBV5-4 and TRBJ1-6, with 7 bases aligning to TRBD1. Losses at the gene ends were 3 bases for V and 4 bases for J; bases not matched to a gene: 4. CDR1 and CDR2 (germline): SGHNT, YYREEE (reference sequence). The CDR3 is 15 amino acids. The CDR3 DNA reads TGTGCCAGCAGCTCGGGACAGTTATATAATTCACCCCTCCACTTT. It encodes CASSSGQLYNSPLHF.